Following are 26 T cell receptor beta chains from one sample sequenced in a study of shared clonotypes between healthy human individuals. Method: immunoSEQ multiplex PCR; TCRdb's copy keeps in-frame clones and lacks some. The table includes 1.6 million or so clones, around 97% detected once. Sequences were obtained from naive CD4+ T cells sorted from blood. The subset was: CD45RA+ positively selected. Receptors were obtained from a man aged 25-45 years in good health.

This chain links TRBV7-9 with TRBJ2-1; TRBD2 agrees at 15 bases. This CDR3 is built from 18 residues. The V gene's germline CDR1 is SEHNR and CDR2 FQNEAQ (reference sequence). With V trimmed by 4 bases and J by 7 bases, 11 bases remained unmatched. The CDR3 is CASSSHSPGTSGRNEQFF. CDR3 nucleotide sequence: TGTGCCAGCAGCTCACATAGTCCCGGGACTAGCGGGAGGAATGAGCAGTTCTTC.

As to this clone: The same CDR3 arises from other DNA sequences in this sample as well. This chain joins TRBV11-3 and TRBJ2-7; D is uncertain. This CDR3 spans 13 amino acids. Between the trimmed V and J ends, which lost 1 base and 3 bases, there was a span of 7 bases. CDR1 is SGHNT and CDR2 is YENEEA in the germline V gene. CDR3 amino acids: CASSLGIDYEQYF. CDR3 DNA sequence: TGTGCCAGCAGCTTAGGGATTGACTACGAGCAGTACTTC.

The rearrangement links TRBV18 to TRBJ1-1; possibly TRBD1 for D (6 bases). Germline CDR1 and CDR2: KGHSH and LQKENI. Trimming pared 3 bases from V and 5 bases from J, leaving 22 bases between. This CDR3 is built from 17 residues. DNA of the CDR3: TGTGCCAGCTCACCCGCCACAAAAACAGGGTTGGGAACTGAAGCTTTCTTT. Translating gives CASSPATKTGLGTEAFF.

This chain joins TRBV6-1 and TRBJ2-7, with D unclear. The CDR3 is made up of 12 amino acids. The germline CDR1 and CDR2 sequences are MNHNS and SASEGT. V was clipped by 5 bases and J by 3 bases, with 8 bases between them. The CDR3: CASSPTYYEQYF. CDR3 nucleotide sequence: TGTGCCAGCAGTCCCACATACTACGAGCAGTACTTC.

This clone occurred once. The V and J genes are TRBV6-1 and TRBJ2-7, with unresolved D. CDR1 is MNHNS, CDR2 SASEGT, per germline. This CDR3 region has 14 residues. Deletions cut 1 base from V and 2 bases from J, with 9 bases between. The CDR3 DNA reads as TGTGCCAGCAGTGAAGGACCGAGTACCTACGAGCAGTACTTC. The encoded protein is CASSEGPSTYEQYF.

In the case of this clone: Sequence at one end of the junction differs from germline and may be a read error. V gene TRBV5-1 combines with J gene TRBJ2-2, with TRBD1 matching over 7 bases. The CDR3 covers 11 residues. Germline assignment: CDR1 SGHRS and CDR2 YFSETQ. CDR3 region: CASSLAGGLFF. The CDR3 DNA reads TGCGCCAGCAGCTTGGCAGGGGGGCTGTTTTTT.

This clone has just one count. This sequence joins TRBV5-1 and TRBJ2-3; perhaps TRBD2 as D (6 bases). Looked up from germline, CDR1 is SGHRS and CDR2 is YFSETQ. The CDR3 consists of 14 residues. V dropped 4 bases and J dropped 6 bases, with 15 bases sitting between them. In DNA, the CDR3 is TGCGCCAGCAGCCCTGAGGGGACTGACGATACGCAGTATTTT. Amino acid sequence: CASSPEGTDDTQYF. The full variable domain, with the rest looked up from reference TRBV5-1 and TRBJ2-3, is KAGVTQTPRYLIKTRGQQVTLSCSPISGHRSVSWYQQTPGQGLQFLFEYFSETQRNKGNFPGRFSGRQFSNSRSEMNVSTLELGDSALYLCASSPEGTDDTQYFGPGTRLTVL.

The V call is TRBV14, the J call TRBJ2-7, with D possibly matching TRBD2 (5 bases). This CDR3 is 15 amino acids long. The germline V gene encodes CDR1 SGHDN and CDR2 FVKESK. Trimming shortened V by 4 bases and J by 6 bases, and 19 bases separated the two germline ends. This CDR3 is CASSLKHGSPSEQYF. Here the CDR3 DNA reads TGTGCCAGCAGCCTGAAACATGGGAGTCCTAGCGAGCAGTACTTC.

A remark on this clone: This same CDR3 is encoded by further DNA sequences in the sample. This rearrangement joins TRBV7-9 to TRBJ2-7; D unclear. Germline V CDR1 and CDR2: SEHNR, FQNEAQ (reference sequence). CDR3 length: 14 amino acids. V gave up 1 base and J gave up 2 bases, with 9 bases separating them. The CDR3 here is CASSLGLATYEQYF. The CDR3, as DNA: TGTGCCAGCAGCTTAGGCCTGGCCACCTACGAGCAGTACTTC.

The chain couples TRBV9 to TRBJ2-2, with D uncertain. This CDR3 is built from 13 residues. V lost 0 bases and J lost 6, with 6 bases in between. Per germline, CDR1 SGDLS and CDR2 YYNGEE. The CDR3 protein is CASSVGVAGELFF. The DNA of the CDR3 is TGTGCCAGCAGCGTAGGGGTGGCCGGGGAGCTGTTTTTT.

V gene TRBV10-3 combines with J gene TRBJ2-2, with TRBD2 matching 9 bases. J was trimmed by 8 bases and V by 2 bases; bases with no gene match: 12. CDR1 and CDR2 from the germline V gene are ENHRY and SYGVKD. The CDR3 length is 17 residues. The chain's CDR3 is CAISETSPAGGPGELFF. CDR3 in DNA: TGTGCCATCAGTGAGACTAGCCCGGCGGGAGGGCCTGGGGAGCTGTTTTTT.

The chain uses TRBV30 and TRBJ2-7; D gene ambiguous. The CDR3 has 13 residues. Germline CDR1 is GTSNPN and CDR2 is SVGIG (reference sequence). The V and J ends lost 1 base and 2 bases respectively, with 9 bases between them. The CDR3 sequence is CAWSGVAPYEQYF. The CDR3 DNA reads TGTGCCTGGAGTGGGGTAGCTCCCTACGAGCAGTACTTC.

The CDR3 DNA reads as TGTGCCACCAGCAGAGAAGTAGGTTTTGAGCAGTTCTTC. It translates to CATSREVGFEQFF. The rearrangement joins TRBV15 to TRBJ2-1; no firm D call. V was cut by 0 bases and J by 9 bases, with 9 bases left in between. CDR1 and CDR2 from the germline V gene are LNHNV and YYDKDF (reference sequence). CDR3 size: 13 residues.

For the CDR3, the DNA is TGTGCCAGCAGACCCGCGACTAGGGAGACTGAAGCTTTCTTT. Its protein product is CASRPATRETEAFF. The rearrangement joins TRBV27 to TRBJ1-1; D gene unclear. V gave up 6 bases and J gave up 5 bases, with 16 bases separating them. Germline V CDR1 and CDR2: MNHEY, SMNVEV (reference sequence). CDR3 length: 14 residues.

The rearrangement links TRBV10-3 to TRBJ2-7, with 10 bases that match TRBD2. There are 14 residues in the CDR3. CDR1 ENHRY and CDR2 SYGVKD come from the germline V gene. Trimming at V came to 6 bases and at J to 2 bases, leaving 4 bases not matched to a gene. As DNA, the CDR3 is TGTGCCATCAGCCTAGGGACTAGCGCCTACGAGCAGTACTTC. Translated: CAISLGTSAYEQYF.

The rearrangement joins TRBV18 to TRBJ2-1, with TRBD1 as a possible D gene (6 bases). V lost 3 bases to trimming and J lost 16 bases, with 16 bases between them. CDR1 and CDR2 from the germline V gene are KGHSH and LQKENI. The CDR3 sequence is 12 residues long. Here the CDR3 DNA reads TGTGCCAGCTCACCGACCGCAGGGGCGGGCTTCTTC. As protein: CASSPTAGAGFF.

The CDR3 nucleotides read TGTGCCAGCAGCTTAAGCTCACTTCAGGGCGCCGGGGAGCTGTTTTTT. It yields the protein CASSLSSLQGAGELFF. The chain carries TRBV7-3 and TRBJ2-2, with D possibly matching TRBD1 (5 bases). The germline V and J ends were trimmed by 1 base and 6 bases, with 15 bases remaining between them. Germline assignment: CDR1 SGHTA and CDR2 FQGTGA. The CDR3 runs 16 residues.

This chain links TRBV6-1 with TRBJ2-3; D gene ambiguous. This CDR3 has 13 amino acids. Trimming took off 1 base at V and 5 bases at J, with 7 bases between the two ends. Germline-derived CDR1 and CDR2 are MNHNS and SASEGT. The CDR3 loop is CASSEVAEDTQYF. The CDR3 DNA sequence: TGTGCCAGCAGTGAAGTGGCGGAAGATACGCAGTATTTT.

The chain links TRBV27 to TRBJ2-4; 9 positions agree with TRBD1. Unmatched junction bases numbered 4, after V lost 5 bases and J lost 5 bases. Germline V gene data show CDR1 as MNHEY and CDR2 as SMNVEV (reference sequence). This CDR3 contains 14 residues. CDR3 loop: CASSPWDRENIQYF. As DNA, the CDR3 is TGTGCCAGCAGTCCGTGGGACAGGGAAAACATTCAGTACTTC.

With regard to this clone: Other DNA sequences in this sample translate to the same CDR3. The chain links TRBV28 to TRBJ2-7, with D tentatively TRBD1 (6 bases). In germline, CDR1 is MDHEN, CDR2 SYDVKM. The CDR3 is made up of 12 amino acids. The V gene lost 6 bases and the J gene lost 7 bases, with 13 bases spanning the gap. In DNA form, the CDR3 reads TGTGCCAGCAGCCTTCTTACAGGGGAGCAGTACTTC. It codes for CASSLLTGEQYF.

The chain links TRBV11-2 to TRBJ2-7; 13 bases are shared with TRBD2. Trimming took 6 bases from V and 2 from J; bases not matched to a gene: 4. The germline CDR1 and CDR2 sequences are SGHAT and FQNNGV. This CDR3 spans 15 amino acids. CDR3 coding DNA: TGTGCCAGCAGTCAAACTAGCGGGAGGGCCTACGAGCAGTACTTC. This encodes CASSQTSGRAYEQYF.

The J gene is TRBJ1-1, the V gene TRBV5-1; TRBD1 aligns across 10 bases. The ends lost 4 bases at V and 11 bases at J; junction bases unmatched: 8. The germline gives CDR1 SGHRS, CDR2 YFSETQ. The CDR3 totals 13 residues. The CDR3 is CASSTGTGDVAFF. The CDR3 DNA is TGCGCCAGCAGCACCGGGACAGGGGATGTCGCTTTCTTT.

The chain couples TRBV7-2 to TRBJ1-1, with 7 bases aligning to TRBD1. This CDR3 region has 15 residues. Per germline, CDR1 SGHTA and CDR2 FQGNSA. V shed 3 bases, J shed 5 bases, and the junction held 9 bases outside the gene matches. The CDR3 DNA reads as TGTGCCAGCAGCTTTACAGGTGTCAGGGGGACTGAAGCTTTCTTT. The encoded protein is CASSFTGVRGTEAFF.

The V and J genes are TRBV2 and TRBJ2-2; 15 positions agree with TRBD2. Germline loops: CDR1 SNHLY, CDR2 FYNNEI. V dropped 6 bases and J dropped 6; count of bases not matched to a gene: 2. The CDR3 consists of 15 residues. CDR3 loop: CASRGLAGGPGELFF. The CDR3 DNA follows: TGTGCCAGCAGGGGACTAGCGGGAGGTCCCGGGGAGCTGTTTTTT.

This chain links TRBV10-1 with TRBJ2-5, with D tentatively TRBD2 (5 bases). Germline V lookup: CDR1 WNHNN, CDR2 SYGVQD (reference sequence). V was shortened by 5 bases and J by 0 bases, with 13 bases between the two germline ends. This CDR3 is 15 amino acids long. CDR3 sequence reads: CASSPRAQHQETQYF. CDR3 in DNA: TGCGCCAGCAGTCCGCGGGCGCAACACCAAGAGACCCAGTACTTC.

V and J are TRBV5-1 and TRBJ2-1; D unresolved. Germline CDR1 SGHRS, CDR2 YFSETQ. The ends were cut back, 0 bases at V and 8 bases at J, with 18 bases in the middle. The CDR3 totals 16 residues. The CDR3 protein is CASSLAVDPSWDEQFF. The CDR3 DNA follows: TGCGCCAGCAGCTTGGCCGTAGATCCTTCGTGGGATGAGCAGTTCTTC.